This TCR beta chain was profiled in a study of cytomegalovirus exposure and HLA in healthy donors. Primers for the PCR totalled 60 Vbeta and 13 Jbeta. Sequenced by immunoSEQ multiplex PCR; TCRdb stores in-frame clones only, minus some. The sample includes roughly 42,000 clones. Between the trimmed V and J ends, which lost 0 bases and 10 bases, there was a span of 12 bases. The CDR3 spans 13 residues. CDR1 and CDR2 (germline): MNHEY, SVGAGI. This receptor was identified in a young man in good health and CMV-seronegative. This sequence joins TRBV6-5 and TRBJ1-1; possible D gene TRBD1, 5 bases. Specimen: PBMCs. In DNA form, the CDR3 reads TGTGCCAGCAGTTACTCGTATAGGGGTATAGCTTTCTTT. Translating gives CASSYSYRGIAFF.